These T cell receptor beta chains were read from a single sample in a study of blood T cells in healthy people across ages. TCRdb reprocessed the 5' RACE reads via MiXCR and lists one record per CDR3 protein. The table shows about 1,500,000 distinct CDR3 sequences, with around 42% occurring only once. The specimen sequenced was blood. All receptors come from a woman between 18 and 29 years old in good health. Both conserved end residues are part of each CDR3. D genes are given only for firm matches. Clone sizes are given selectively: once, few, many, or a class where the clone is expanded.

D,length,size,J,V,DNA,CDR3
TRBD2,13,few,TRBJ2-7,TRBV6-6,TGTGCCAGCAGTTACGATGGGGGGGTCGAGCAGTACTTC,CASSYDGGVEQYF
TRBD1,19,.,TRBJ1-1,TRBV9,TGTGCCAGCAGCGTAACTGGGTCGGGACAGGGGGCTTCGGGCACTGAAGCTTTCTTT,CASSVTGSGQGASGTEAFF
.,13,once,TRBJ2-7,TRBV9,TGTGCCAGCAGCCCTGGGATCTACTACGAGCAGTACTTC,CASSPGIYYEQYF
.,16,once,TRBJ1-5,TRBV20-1,TGCAGTGCTCCGGGGGCGGGGGGGAGCGGTAATCAGCCCCAGCATTTT,CSAPGAGGSGNQPQHF
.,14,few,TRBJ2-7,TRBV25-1,TGTGCCAGCAGTGAAAGCACTATAACCTACGAGCAGTACTTC,CASSESTITYEQYF
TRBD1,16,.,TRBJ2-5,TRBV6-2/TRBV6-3,TGTGCCAGCAAAGATTCGTGGGACAGACAGCAAGAGACCCAGTACTTC,CASKDSWDRQQETQYF
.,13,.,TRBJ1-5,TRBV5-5,TGTGCCAGCAGCCGACAGGCAGATCAGCCCCAGCATTTT,CASSRQADQPQHF
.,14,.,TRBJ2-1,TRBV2,TGTGCCAGCAGTCCCCGCGGTAGCTTGAATGAGCAGTTCTTC,CASSPRGSLNEQFF
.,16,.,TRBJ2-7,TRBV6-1,TGTGCCAGCAGTGATCCCCCTCTTAGCAGATCCTACGAGCAGTACTTC,CASSDPPLSRSYEQYF
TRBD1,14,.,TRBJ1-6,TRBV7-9,TGTGCCAGCAGCCGAACAGGGGGCGGTTCACCCCTCCACTTT,CASSRTGGGSPLHF
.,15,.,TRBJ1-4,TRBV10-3,TGTGCCATCAGTGAGTCGAACTCTTGGGGGGAAAAACTGTTTTTT,CAISESNSWGEKLFF
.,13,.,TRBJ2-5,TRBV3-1,TGTGCCAGCAGCCAAGAGGAATTAGAGACCCAGTACTTC,CASSQEELETQYF
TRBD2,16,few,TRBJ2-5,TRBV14,TGTGCCAGCAGCCAAGATCCGGGAGGCGGTTTAGAGACCCAGTACTTC,CASSQDPGGGLETQYF
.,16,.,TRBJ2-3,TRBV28,TGTGCCAGCAGTTTCCGGGCGGCAGGGCGGACAGATACGCAGTATTTT,CASSFRAAGRTDTQYF
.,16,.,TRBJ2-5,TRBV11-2,TGTGCCAGCAGCCCAGGCGGGGCGGGGGCTTACAATGAGCAGTACTTC,CASSPGGAGAYNEQYF
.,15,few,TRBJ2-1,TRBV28,TGTGCCGGCAGTTTAGGAGGGGGCGACTACAATGAGCAGTTCTTC,CAGSLGGGDYNEQFF
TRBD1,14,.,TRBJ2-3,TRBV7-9,TGTGCCAGCAGACCGGACAGGGGCTTGGATACGCAGTATTTT,CASRPDRGLDTQYF
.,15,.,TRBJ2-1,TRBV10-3,TGTGCCATCAGTGAGGGAGGGGGGCCCTACAATGAGCAGTTCTTC,CAISEGGGPYNEQFF
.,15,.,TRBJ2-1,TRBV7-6,TGTGCCAGCAGCTTAGCATTAGCGCAGTACAATGAGCAGTTCTTC,CASSLALAQYNEQFF
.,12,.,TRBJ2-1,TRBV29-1,TGCAGCGTTGATACCAAAGGGGGGGGGCAGTTCTTC,CSVDTKGGGQFF
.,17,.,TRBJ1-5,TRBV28,TGTGCCAGCAGTTTCGGGGCCTTGGGGGGCGCGGAACAGCCCCAGCATTTT,CASSFGALGGAEQPQHF
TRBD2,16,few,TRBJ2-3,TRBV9,TGTGCCAGCACCCGACGGGCTAGCGGGGGCTCAGATACGCAGTATTTT,CASTRRASGGSDTQYF
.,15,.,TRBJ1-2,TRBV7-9,TGTGCCAGCAGCTCCCTCGGGCGGTCGCGCGGTGGCTACACCTTC,CASSSLGRSRGGYTF
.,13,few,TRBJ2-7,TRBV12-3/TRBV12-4,TGTGCCAGCAGTAATTCCCGGGCGAATGAGCAGTACTTC,CASSNSRANEQYF
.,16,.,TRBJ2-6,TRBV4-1,TGCGCCAGCAGACCTTCCACCATCTCTGGGGCTAACGTCCTGACTTTC,CASRPSTISGANVLTF
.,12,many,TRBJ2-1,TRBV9,TGTGCCAGCAGTGCCCTCTACAATGAGCAGTTCTTC,CASSALYNEQFF
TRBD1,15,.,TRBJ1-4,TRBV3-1,TGTGCCAGCAGCCACCCGACAGGGAATAATGAAAAACTGTTTTTT,CASSHPTGNNEKLFF
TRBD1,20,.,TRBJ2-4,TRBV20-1,TGCAGTGCTATCTGGGGGACAGACAATTCCACCCCTCTAGCCAAAAACATTCAGTACTTC,CSAIWGTDNSTPLAKNIQYF
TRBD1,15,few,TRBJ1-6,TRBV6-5,TGTGCCAGCAGTCGGGACAGGTCCTATAATTCACCCCTCCACTTT,CASSRDRSYNSPLHF
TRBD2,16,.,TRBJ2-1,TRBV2,TGTGCCAGCAGTGAACACCTAAGCGGGAGGAATAATGAGCAGTTCTTC,CASSEHLSGRNNEQFF
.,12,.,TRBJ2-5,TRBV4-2,TGTGCCAGCAGCCAATATGACGAGACCCAGTACTTC,CASSQYDETQYF
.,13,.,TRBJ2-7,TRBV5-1,TGCGCCAGCAGCTTAAGTGACGGGGGCGAGCAGTACTTC,CASSLSDGGEQYF
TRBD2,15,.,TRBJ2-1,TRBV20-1,TGCAGTGCTATCCCGGGACTAGCGGGAGACAATGAGCAGTTCTTC,CSAIPGLAGDNEQFF
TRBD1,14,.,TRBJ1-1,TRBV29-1,TGCAGCGTTAGCCTACAGGGGGGATTCACTGAAGCTTTCTTT,CSVSLQGGFTEAFF
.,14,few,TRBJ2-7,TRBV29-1,TGCAGCGTTGGTGTCCAGGGGATCGCCTACGAGCAGTACTTC,CSVGVQGIAYEQYF
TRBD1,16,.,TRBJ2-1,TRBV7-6,TGTGCCAGCAGCTTGGGGGACAGGACCTATAGAAATGAGCAGTTCTTC,CASSLGDRTYRNEQFF
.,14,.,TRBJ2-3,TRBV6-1,TGTGCCAGCAGCTGGACGGCGTTAGGAGATACGCAGTATTTT,CASSWTALGDTQYF
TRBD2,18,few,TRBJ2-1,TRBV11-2,TGTGCCAGCAGCGGCAAACTAGCGGGGCTTTCCCTTTACAATGAGCAGTTCTTC,CASSGKLAGLSLYNEQFF
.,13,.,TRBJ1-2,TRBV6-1,TGTGCCAGCAGTGAATGGGGGGGTTATGGCTACACCTTC,CASSEWGGYGYTF
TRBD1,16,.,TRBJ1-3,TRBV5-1,TGCGCCAGCAGCCGAACAGGGGATGGGACTGGAAACACCATATATTTT,CASSRTGDGTGNTIYF
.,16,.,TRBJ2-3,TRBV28,TGTGCCAGCAGTTTTGTTAGCGGTACTAGCACAGATACGCAGTATTTT,CASSFVSGTSTDTQYF
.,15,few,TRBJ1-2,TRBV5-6,TGTGCCAGCAGCTTCACGGGGGGCACCAACTATGGCTACACCTTC,CASSFTGGTNYGYTF
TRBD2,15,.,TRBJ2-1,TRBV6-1,TGTGCCAGCAGTGAGACTAGCGGGGGGGCAAGTGAGCAGTTCTTC,CASSETSGGASEQFF
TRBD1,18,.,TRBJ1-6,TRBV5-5,TGTGCCAGCAGCCGCCGGGACAGGGGAATTGTCGGTAATTCACCCCTCCACTTT,CASSRRDRGIVGNSPLHF
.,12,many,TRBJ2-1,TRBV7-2,TGTGCCAGCAGCTCCTCTAAGCATGAGCAGTTCTTC,CASSSSKHEQFF
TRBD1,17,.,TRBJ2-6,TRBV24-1,TGTGCCACCAGTGATGGACCAGGGGGCCCTGGGGCCAACGTCCTGACTTTC,CATSDGPGGPGANVLTF
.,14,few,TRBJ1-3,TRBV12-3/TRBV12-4,TGTGCCAGCACCCTAATAAGTGCTGGAAACACCATATATTTT,CASTLISAGNTIYF
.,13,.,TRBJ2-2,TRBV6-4,TGTGCCAGCAAAAGAGACGGGACCGGGGAGCTGTTTTTT,CASKRDGTGELFF
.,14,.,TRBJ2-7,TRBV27,TGTGCCAGCAGTTTAGGGACAAGGCCCTACGAGCAGTACTTC,CASSLGTRPYEQYF
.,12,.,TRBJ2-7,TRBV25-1,TGTGCCAGCTCTCCAGGGAACGACGAGCAGTACTTC,CASSPGNDEQYF
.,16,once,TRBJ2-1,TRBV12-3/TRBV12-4,TGTGCCAGCACCGTTGGGATTCGGGTAGTATACAATGAGCAGTTCTTC,CASTVGIRVVYNEQFF
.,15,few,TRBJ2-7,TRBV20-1,TGCAGTGCCCCCCGTCCGGCGGGTCCCTTCGGAGAGCAGTACTTC,CSAPRPAGPFGEQYF
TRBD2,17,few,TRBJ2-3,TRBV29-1,TGCAGCGTGCACGCACCCCTAGCGGGGGGGTTCACAGATACGCAGTATTTT,CSVHAPLAGGFTDTQYF
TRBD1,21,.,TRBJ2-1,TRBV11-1,TGTGCCTGCAGCCCGACTGACATAGGACAGGGGCTCCCCCCCACCTACAATGAGCAGTTCTTC,CACSPTDIGQGLPPTYNEQFF
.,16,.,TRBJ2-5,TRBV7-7,TGTGCTGGCAGCTACCAAGTTGCTAGCGCCCAGGGGACCCAGTACTTC,CAGSYQVASAQGTQYF
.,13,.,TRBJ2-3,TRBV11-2,TGTGCCAGCCCCGGGCCGACCACAGATACGCAGTATTTT,CASPGPTTDTQYF
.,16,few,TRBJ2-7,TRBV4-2,TGTGCCAGCAGCCAAGTGTCCGGCAGGGGAGGTCACGAGCAGTACTTC,CASSQVSGRGGHEQYF
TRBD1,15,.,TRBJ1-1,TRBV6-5,TGTGCCAGCAGTCCTCCGGGACAGCCTCTGACTGAAGCTTTCTTT,CASSPPGQPLTEAFF
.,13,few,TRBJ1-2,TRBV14,TGTGCCAGCAGCCAAACTCAATCGGGTGGCTACACCTTC,CASSQTQSGGYTF